The entry below gives a single TCR beta chain sequence along with its context. The sample is drawn from a study of T cell responses to AZD1222 COVID-19 vaccine. Study at large: Investigators merged groups given second doses at roughly 4 or roughly 12 weeks.

Profiling relied on immunoSEQ multiplex PCR, and the TCRdb table lists in-frame clones only, not all of them. The sample carries about 130,000 clones, 93% recorded once. This TCR was recovered from an adult in good health. Source: peripheral blood, taken on day 0 of AZD1222 vaccination.

The CDR3 loop is CASSLFRQNTGELFF. DNA for the CDR3: TGCGCCAGCAGCTTGTTCAGACAGAACACCGGGGAGCTGTTTTTT. The J gene is TRBJ2-2, the V gene TRBV5-1; D is ambiguous. Germline lookup yields CDR1 SGHRS and CDR2 YFSETQ. V lost 1 base to trimming and J lost 1 base, with 8 bases between them. This CDR3 has 15 residues.